A selection of T cell receptor beta chains follows, all from one sample in a study of T cell repertoires in cytomegalovirus infection. TCRdb reprocessed the reads via MiXCR and lists one record per CDR3 protein. Here the sample spans 900,000 to 950,000 distinct CDR3 sequences, about 33% being singletons. For these TCRs, the target antigens are not known. The material was cultured CD8+ T cells from PBMCs, obtained from culture after CMV antigen stimulation. These receptors were obtained from a human donor in good health (CMV status not recorded). Some clones in this sample may be carry-over from other donors' samples. Each CDR3 is given with its conserved first and last residue. The D gene is left open where the match is weak. Clone size is given for some rows only: seen once, a few or many times, or a class if the clone is expanded.

TRBV6-5,TRBD2,TRBJ2-3,once,CASSYFSGGDYDTQYF,TGTGCCAGCAGTTACTTTAGCGGGGGGGATTATGATACGCAGTATTTT
TRBV7-9,NA,TRBJ2-7,many,CASSFDGNSYEQYF,TGTGCCAGCAGCTTCGACGGTAACTCCTACGAGCAGTACTTC
TRBV12-3/TRBV12-4,NA,TRBJ1-1,NA,CASTSGPRGDTEAFF,TGTGCCAGCACGTCGGGCCCCCGCGGGGACACTGAAGCTTTCTTT
TRBV5-5,NA,TRBJ1-6,few,CASSLRRDFNSPLHF,TGTGCCAGCAGCCTACGCCGGGACTTTAATTCACCCCTCCACTTT
TRBV9,NA,TRBJ1-1,NA,CASSVEHRSTEAFF,TGTGCCAGCAGCGTAGAACACAGGAGCACTGAAGCTTTCTTT
TRBV19,NA,TRBJ2-1,few,CASSISGTDYNEQFF,TGTGCCAGTAGCATCTCCGGGACGGACTATAATGAGCAGTTCTTC
TRBV7-6,TRBD2,TRBJ2-3,few,CASSSEGTTGTDTQYF,TGTGCCAGCAGCTCAGAGGGGACTACCGGCACAGATACGCAGTATTTT
TRBV6-5,TRBD2,TRBJ2-2,few,CASSLLSGGANGELFF,TGTGCCAGTAGTTTGCTTAGCGGGGGGGCGAACGGGGAGCTGTTTTTT
TRBV7-3,NA,TRBJ2-5,many,CASSLGQKYQETQYF,TGTGCCAGCAGCTTAGGACAGAAGTACCAAGAGACCCAGTACTTC
TRBV19,TRBD2,TRBJ2-1,NA,CASGVGGLAGEYNEQFF,TGTGCCAGCGGGGTGGGGGGCCTAGCGGGCGAATACAATGAGCAGTTCTTC
TRBV20-1,NA,TRBJ2-5,NA,CSARDPAAYQETQYF,TGCAGTGCTAGAGATCCGGCAGCGTACCAAGAGACCCAGTACTTC
TRBV29-1,NA,TRBJ1-2,once,CSVVLHTRDGYTF,TGCAGCGTTGTCCTTCACACCCGGGATGGCTACACCTTC
TRBV7-9,TRBD1,TRBJ1-1,NA,CVSRPNTGGNAEAFF,TGTGTCAGCAGACCAAATACAGGGGGCAACGCTGAAGCTTTCTTT
TRBV5-5,NA,TRBJ2-2,few,CASSPWTAMNTGELFF,TGTGCCAGCAGCCCTTGGACAGCGATGAACACCGGGGAGCTGTTTTTT
TRBV15,TRBD1,TRBJ1-4,NA,CATSSVRTGWDEKLFF,TGTGCCACCAGCAGTGTCAGGACAGGGTGGGATGAAAAACTGTTTTTT
TRBV6-1,TRBD2,TRBJ2-1,NA,CASSSGGAETQFF,TGTGCCAGCAGCAGCGGGGGGGCAGAAACGCAGTTCTTC
TRBV11-3,TRBD1,TRBJ1-2,many,CASSLDRVNYGYTF,TGTGCCAGCAGCTTGGACAGGGTGAACTATGGCTACACCTTC
TRBV24-1,NA,TRBJ1-2,few,CATSDLDFYGYTF,TGTGCCACCAGTGATTTGGATTTCTATGGCTACACCTTC
TRBV7-6,NA,TRBJ1-5,NA,CASNLNGQRPQHF,TGTGCCAGCAACTTAAATGGACAGCGGCCCCAGCATTTT
TRBV27,NA,TRBJ1-6,once,CASSNLNSPLHF,TGTGCCAGCAGTAACCTCAATTCACCCCTCCACTTT
TRBV7-6,NA,TRBJ2-2,many,CASSLVGGGTGELFF,TGTGCCAGCAGCTTAGTGGGCGGAGGCACCGGGGAGCTGTTTTTT
TRBV27,TRBD1,TRBJ1-2,NA,CASSFSRDRGRVTF,TGTGCCAGCAGTTTCTCCCGGGACAGGGGACGGGTGACCTTC